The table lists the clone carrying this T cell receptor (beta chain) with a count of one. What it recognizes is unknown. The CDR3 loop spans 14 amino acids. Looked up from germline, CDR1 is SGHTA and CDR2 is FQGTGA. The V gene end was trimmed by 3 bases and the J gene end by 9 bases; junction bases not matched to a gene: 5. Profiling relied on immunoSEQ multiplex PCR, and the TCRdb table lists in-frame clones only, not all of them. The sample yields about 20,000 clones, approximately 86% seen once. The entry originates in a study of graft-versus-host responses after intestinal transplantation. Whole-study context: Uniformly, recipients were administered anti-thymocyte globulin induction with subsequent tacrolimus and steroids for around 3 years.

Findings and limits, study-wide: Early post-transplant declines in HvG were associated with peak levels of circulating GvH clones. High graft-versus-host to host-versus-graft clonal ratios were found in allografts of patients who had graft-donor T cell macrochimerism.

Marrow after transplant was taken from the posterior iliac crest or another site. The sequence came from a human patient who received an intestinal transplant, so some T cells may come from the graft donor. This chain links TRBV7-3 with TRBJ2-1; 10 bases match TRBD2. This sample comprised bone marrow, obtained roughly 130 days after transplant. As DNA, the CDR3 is TGTGCCAGCAGCTTCGTAGCGGGAGGTAGTGAGCAGTTCTTC. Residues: CASSFVAGGSEQFF.